This is a list of T cell receptor beta chains from one sample in a study of T cell repertoires in cytomegalovirus infection. TCRdb reprocessed the reads via MiXCR and lists one record per CDR3 protein. In the table there are 100,000 to 150,000 distinct CDR3 sequences, approximately 9.2% of which are singletons. Sequenced sample: PBMCs. Receptors were obtained from a human donor in good health (CMV status not recorded). Some clones in this sample may be carry-over from other donors' samples. The CDR3 runs from the conserved cysteine through the conserved F or W. Each record gives: J gene, V gene, CDR3 protein.

TRBJ2-3 | TRBV20-1 | CSARDKKGAGPSTDTQYF
TRBJ1-6 | TRBV15 | CATSQVNSPLHF
TRBJ2-7 | TRBV12-3/TRBV12-4 | CASSLGQYEQYF
TRBJ2-3 | TRBV14 | CASSQGLGTDTQYF
TRBJ2-2 | TRBV2 | CASSSPPLSVGTGELFF
TRBJ1-4 | TRBV5-1 | CASSLRDRAEKLFF
TRBJ2-1 | TRBV19 | CASSILGLPTSSDEQFF
TRBJ1-1 | TRBV6-5 | CASSRQGEAFF
TRBJ2-3 | TRBV29-1 | CSAQRGSDTQYF
TRBJ2-3 | TRBV20-1 | CSARDRWDYNTDTQYF
TRBJ2-1 | TRBV7-2 | CASTIEGLDYNEQFF
TRBJ1-2 | TRBV12-3/TRBV12-4 | CASSFLDYGYTF
TRBJ2-7 | TRBV12-3/TRBV12-4 | CASSLGGTGEGEQYF
TRBJ1-3 | TRBV6-8 | CASSYQGYGNTIYF
TRBJ2-7 | TRBV5-6 | CASSPGERRGFEQYF
TRBJ2-7 | TRBV28 | CASSTPLQGYEQYF
TRBJ2-5 | TRBV14 | CASSQERVTVGTQYF
TRBJ1-2 | TRBV6-1 | CASSAFLTGSGYTF
TRBJ2-5 | TRBV7-2 | CASRRSGRADETQYF
TRBJ2-1 | TRBV19 | CASSIGGGGGNEQFF
TRBJ2-7 | TRBV28 | CASTKTGTLGGEQYF
TRBJ2-3 | TRBV20-1 | CSALLDYSDTQYF
TRBJ2-1 | TRBV11-2 | CASSTLESSYNEQFF
TRBJ1-1 | TRBV3-1 | CASSMDRRNTEAFF
TRBJ2-7 | TRBV7-6 | CASSPLPGQGSYEQYF
TRBJ2-2 | TRBV7-6 | CASSLNRRGELFF
TRBJ1-2 | TRBV5-1 | CASSLEGNSGYGYTF
TRBJ2-1 | TRBV2 | CASSTNRGDNNEQFF
TRBJ1-1 | TRBV2 | CASSPRGSTEAFF
TRBJ1-3 | TRBV11-2 | CASSLSRGIGSGNTIYF
TRBJ2-2 | TRBV5-6 | CASSQGSTGELFF
TRBJ2-6 | TRBV13 | CASSLTGTGTNVLTF
TRBJ1-1 | TRBV5-1 | CASSRTFLDTEAFF
TRBJ1-2 | TRBV5-4 | CASSAKSQYGYTF
TRBJ1-1 | TRBV5-1 | CASSPSGRVNTEAFF